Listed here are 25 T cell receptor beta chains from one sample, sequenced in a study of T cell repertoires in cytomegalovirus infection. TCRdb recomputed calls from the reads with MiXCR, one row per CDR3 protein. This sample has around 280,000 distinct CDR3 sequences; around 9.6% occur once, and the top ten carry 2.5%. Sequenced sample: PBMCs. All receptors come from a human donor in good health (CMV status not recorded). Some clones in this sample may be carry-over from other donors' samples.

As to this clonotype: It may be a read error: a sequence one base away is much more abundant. The chain's CDR3 is CARSLSRSTEAFF. The CDR3 DNA sequence: TGTGCCAGGAGTTTATCCCGTAGCACTGAAGCTTTCTTT. This chain joins TRBV28 and TRBJ1-1; no definite D call. The length of the CDR3 is 13 residues. Germline V gene data show CDR1 as MDHEN and CDR2 as SYDVKM.

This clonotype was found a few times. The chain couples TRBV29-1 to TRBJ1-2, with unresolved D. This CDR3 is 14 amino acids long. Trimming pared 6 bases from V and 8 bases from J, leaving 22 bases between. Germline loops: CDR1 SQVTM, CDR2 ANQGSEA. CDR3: CSVQQPSLTMGYTF. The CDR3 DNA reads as TGCAGCGTCCAACAGCCTTCCCTGACTATGGGCTACACCTTC.

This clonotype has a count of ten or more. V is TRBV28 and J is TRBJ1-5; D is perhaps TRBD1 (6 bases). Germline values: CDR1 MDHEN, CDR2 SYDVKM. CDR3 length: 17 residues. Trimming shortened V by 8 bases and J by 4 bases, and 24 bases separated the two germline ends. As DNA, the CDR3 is TGTGCCAGCCTTACCCCCAAAGGGGGGGCGCGGAATCAGCCCCAGCATTTT. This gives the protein CASLTPKGGARNQPQHF.

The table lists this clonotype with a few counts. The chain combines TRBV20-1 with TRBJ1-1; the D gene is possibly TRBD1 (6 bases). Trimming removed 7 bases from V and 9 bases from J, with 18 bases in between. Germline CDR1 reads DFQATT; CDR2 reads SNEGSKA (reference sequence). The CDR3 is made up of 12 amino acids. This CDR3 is CSVYRSGHQAFF. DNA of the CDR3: TGCAGTGTTTATCGCTCGGGACATCAAGCTTTCTTT.

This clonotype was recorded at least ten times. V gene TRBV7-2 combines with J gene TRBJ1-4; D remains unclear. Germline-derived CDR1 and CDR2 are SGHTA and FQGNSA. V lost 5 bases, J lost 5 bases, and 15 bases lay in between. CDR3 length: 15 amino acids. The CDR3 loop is CASSISRTGNEKLFF. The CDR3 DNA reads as TGTGCCAGCAGCATTAGCAGGACCGGCAATGAAAAACTGTTTTTT.

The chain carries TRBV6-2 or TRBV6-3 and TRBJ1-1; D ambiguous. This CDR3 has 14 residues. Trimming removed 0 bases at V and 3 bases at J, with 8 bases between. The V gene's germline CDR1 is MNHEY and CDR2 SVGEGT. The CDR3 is CASSYSSTYTEAFF. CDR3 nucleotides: TGTGCCAGCAGTTACTCGTCCACGTACACTGAAGCTTTCTTT.

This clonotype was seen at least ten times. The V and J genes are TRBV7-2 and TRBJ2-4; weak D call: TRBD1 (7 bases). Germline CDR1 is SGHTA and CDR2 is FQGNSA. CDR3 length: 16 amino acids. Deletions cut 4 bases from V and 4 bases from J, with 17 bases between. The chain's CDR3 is CASSSGRGTEKNIQYF. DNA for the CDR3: TGTGCCAGCAGCTCGGGCCGCGGGACAGAGAAAAACATTCAGTACTTC. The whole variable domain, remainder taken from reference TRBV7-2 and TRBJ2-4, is GAGVSQSPSNKVTEKGKDVELRCDPISGHTALYWYRQSLGQGLEFLIYFQGNSAPDKSGLPSDRFSAERTGGSVSTLTIQRTQQEDSAVYLCASSSGRGTEKNIQYFGAGTRLSVL.

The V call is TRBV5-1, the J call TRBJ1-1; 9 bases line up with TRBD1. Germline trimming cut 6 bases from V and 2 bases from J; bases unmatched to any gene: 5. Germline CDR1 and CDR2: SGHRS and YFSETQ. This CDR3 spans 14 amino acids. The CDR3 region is CASNGQGRNTEAFF. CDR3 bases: TGCGCCAGCAACGGACAGGGGCGTAACACTGAAGCTTTCTTT.

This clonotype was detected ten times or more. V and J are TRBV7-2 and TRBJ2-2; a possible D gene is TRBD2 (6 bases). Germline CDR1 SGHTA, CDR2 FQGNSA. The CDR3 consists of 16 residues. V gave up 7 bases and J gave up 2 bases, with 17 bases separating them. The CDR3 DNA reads TGTGCCAGCACCCCGGGACTCCGAACTAACACCGGGGAGCTGTTTTTT. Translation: CASTPGLRTNTGELFF.

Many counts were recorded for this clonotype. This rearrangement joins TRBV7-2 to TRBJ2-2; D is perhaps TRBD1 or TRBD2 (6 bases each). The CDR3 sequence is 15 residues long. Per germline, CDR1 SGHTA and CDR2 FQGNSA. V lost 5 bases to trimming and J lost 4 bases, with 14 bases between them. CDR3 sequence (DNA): TGTGCCAGCAGCCGGCGAGGGGGGACCACCGGGGAGCTGTTTTTT. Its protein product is CASSRRGGTTGELFF.

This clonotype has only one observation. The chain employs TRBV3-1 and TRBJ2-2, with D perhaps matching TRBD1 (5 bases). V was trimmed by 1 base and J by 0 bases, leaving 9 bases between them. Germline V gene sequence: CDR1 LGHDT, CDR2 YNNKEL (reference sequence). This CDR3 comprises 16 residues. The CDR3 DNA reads TGTGCCAGCAGCCAAGGGGGCGGTACGAACACCGGGGAGCTGTTTTTT. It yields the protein CASSQGGGTNTGELFF. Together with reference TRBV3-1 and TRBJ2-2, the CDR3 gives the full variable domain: DTAVSQTPKYLVTQMGNDKSIKCEQNLGHDTMYWYKQDSKKFLKIMFSYNNKELIINETVPNRFSPKSPDKAHLNLHINSLELGDSAVYFCASSQGGGTNTGELFFGEGSRLTVL.

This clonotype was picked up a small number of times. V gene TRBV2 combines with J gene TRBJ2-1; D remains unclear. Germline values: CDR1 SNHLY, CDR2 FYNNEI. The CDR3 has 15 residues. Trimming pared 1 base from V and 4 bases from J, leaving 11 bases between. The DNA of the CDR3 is TGTGCCAGCAGTGAAGAGGGTCGCCCTTACAATGAGCAGTTCTTC. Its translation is CASSEEGRPYNEQFF.

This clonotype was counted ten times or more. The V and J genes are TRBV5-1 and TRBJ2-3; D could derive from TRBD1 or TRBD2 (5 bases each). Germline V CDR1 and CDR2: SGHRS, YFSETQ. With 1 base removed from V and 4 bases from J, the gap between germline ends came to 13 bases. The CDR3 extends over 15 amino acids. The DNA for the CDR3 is TGCGCCAGCAGCTTGTGGTCTGGGGACGCAGATACGCAGTATTTT. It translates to CASSLWSGDADTQYF.

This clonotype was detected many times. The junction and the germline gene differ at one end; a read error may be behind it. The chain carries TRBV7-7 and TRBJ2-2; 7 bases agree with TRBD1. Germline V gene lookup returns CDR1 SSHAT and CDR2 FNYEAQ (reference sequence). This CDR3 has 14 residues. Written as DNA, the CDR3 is TGTGCTAGCAGCCGGGACAGATCCACCGGGGAGCTGTTTTTT. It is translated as CASSRDRSTGELFF.

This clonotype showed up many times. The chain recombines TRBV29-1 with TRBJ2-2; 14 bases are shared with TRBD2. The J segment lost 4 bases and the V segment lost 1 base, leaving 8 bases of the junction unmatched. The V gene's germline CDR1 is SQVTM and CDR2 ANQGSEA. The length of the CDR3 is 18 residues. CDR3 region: CSVEVPTSGGARTGELFF. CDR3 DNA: TGCAGCGTTGAAGTACCGACTAGCGGGGGGGCCCGCACCGGGGAGCTGTTTTTT.

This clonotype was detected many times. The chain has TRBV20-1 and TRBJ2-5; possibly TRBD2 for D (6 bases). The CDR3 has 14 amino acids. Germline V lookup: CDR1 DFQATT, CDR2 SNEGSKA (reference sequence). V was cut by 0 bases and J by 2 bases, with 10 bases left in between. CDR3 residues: CSARDGGMQETQYF. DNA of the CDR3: TGCAGTGCTAGAGATGGGGGGATGCAAGAGACCCAGTACTTC.

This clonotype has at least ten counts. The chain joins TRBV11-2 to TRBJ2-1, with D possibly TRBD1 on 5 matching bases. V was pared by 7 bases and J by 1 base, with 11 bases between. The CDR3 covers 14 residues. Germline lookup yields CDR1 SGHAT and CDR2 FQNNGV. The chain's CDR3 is CASTPDRSYNEQFF. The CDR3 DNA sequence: TGTGCCAGCACCCCCGACAGATCCTACAATGAGCAGTTCTTC.

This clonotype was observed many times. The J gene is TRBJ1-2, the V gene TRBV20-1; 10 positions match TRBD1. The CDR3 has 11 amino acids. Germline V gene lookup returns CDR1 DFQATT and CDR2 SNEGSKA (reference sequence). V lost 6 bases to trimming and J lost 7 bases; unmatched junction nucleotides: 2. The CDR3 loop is CSARDRGGYTF. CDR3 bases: TGCAGTGCGAGGGACAGGGGTGGCTACACCTTC.

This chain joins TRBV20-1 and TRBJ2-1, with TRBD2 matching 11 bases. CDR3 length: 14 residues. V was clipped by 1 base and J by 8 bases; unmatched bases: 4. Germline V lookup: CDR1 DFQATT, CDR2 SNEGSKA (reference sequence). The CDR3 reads CSARGSGGGDEQFF. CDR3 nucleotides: TGCAGTGCTAGAGGTAGCGGGGGGGGGGATGAGCAGTTCTTC.

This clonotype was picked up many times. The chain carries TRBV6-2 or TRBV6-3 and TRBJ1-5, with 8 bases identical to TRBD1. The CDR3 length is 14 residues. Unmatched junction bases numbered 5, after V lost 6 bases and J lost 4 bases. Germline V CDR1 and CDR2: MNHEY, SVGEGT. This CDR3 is CASRWDRLNQPQHF. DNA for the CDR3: TGTGCCAGCAGGTGGGACAGGTTAAATCAGCCCCAGCATTTT.

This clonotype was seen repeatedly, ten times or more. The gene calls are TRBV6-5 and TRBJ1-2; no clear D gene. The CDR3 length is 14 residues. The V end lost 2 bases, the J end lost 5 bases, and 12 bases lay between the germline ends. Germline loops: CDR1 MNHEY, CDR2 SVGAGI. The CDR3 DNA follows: TGTGCCAGCAGTTACGTGGGATCAGAGTATGGCTACACCTTC. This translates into CASSYVGSEYGYTF.

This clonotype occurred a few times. This chain's CDR3 is CASTPLGGDYGYTF. The CDR3 nucleotides read TGTGCCAGCACTCCTCTAGGCGGGGACTATGGCTACACCTTC. The J gene is TRBJ1-2, the V gene TRBV2, with D unclear. The CDR3 has 14 residues. Trimming pared 7 bases from V and 3 bases from J, leaving 15 bases between. The germline gives CDR1 SNHLY, CDR2 FYNNEI. The full variable domain, its missing parts supplied by reference TRBV2 and TRBJ1-2, is EPEVTQTPSHQVTQMGQEVILRCVPISNHLYFYWYRQILGQKVEFLVSFYNNEISEKSEIFDDQFSVERPDGSNFTLKIRSTKLEDSAMYFCASTPLGGDYGYTFGSGTRLTVV.

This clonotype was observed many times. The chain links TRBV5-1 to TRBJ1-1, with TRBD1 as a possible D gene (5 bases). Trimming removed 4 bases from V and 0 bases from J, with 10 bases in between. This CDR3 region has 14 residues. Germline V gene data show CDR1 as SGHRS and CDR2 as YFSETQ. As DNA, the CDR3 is TGCGCCAGCAGCCAAGACAGCATGAACACTGAAGCTTTCTTT. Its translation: CASSQDSMNTEAFF.

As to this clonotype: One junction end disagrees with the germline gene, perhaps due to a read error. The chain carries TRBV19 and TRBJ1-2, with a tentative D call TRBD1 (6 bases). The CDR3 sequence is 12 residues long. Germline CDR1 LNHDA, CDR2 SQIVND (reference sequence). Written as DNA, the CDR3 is TGTGCCAGTAGCTACAGCCGGGACACCTTGTCGTTC. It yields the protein CASSYSRDTLSF.

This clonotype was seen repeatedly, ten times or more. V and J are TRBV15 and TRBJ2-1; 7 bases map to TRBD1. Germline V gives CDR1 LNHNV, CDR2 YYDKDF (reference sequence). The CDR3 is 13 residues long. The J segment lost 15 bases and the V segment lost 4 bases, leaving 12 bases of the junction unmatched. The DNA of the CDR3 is TGTGCCACCAGCACCCCCCAAGTGAGGACAGGGTTCTTC. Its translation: CATSTPQVRTGFF.